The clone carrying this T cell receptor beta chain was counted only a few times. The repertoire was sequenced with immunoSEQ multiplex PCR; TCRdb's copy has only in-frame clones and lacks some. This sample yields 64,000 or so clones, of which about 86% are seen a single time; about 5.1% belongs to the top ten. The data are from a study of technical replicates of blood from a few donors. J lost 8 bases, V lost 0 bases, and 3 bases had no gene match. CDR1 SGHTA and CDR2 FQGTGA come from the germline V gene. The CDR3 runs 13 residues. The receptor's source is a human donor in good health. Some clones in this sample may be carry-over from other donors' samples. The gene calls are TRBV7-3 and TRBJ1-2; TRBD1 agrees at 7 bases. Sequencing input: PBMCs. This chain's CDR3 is CASSLTQGDGYTF. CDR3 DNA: TGTGCCAGCAGCTTAACTCAGGGGGACGGCTACACCTTC.